Below are 14 T cell receptor beta chains sequenced from a single sample in a study of T cell responses to AZD1222 COVID-19 vaccine. Profiled with immunoSEQ multiplex PCR; TCRdb holds only in-frame clones, not every one. This table holds 120,000 to 150,000 clones, under 95% found once. This specimen consisted of peripheral blood, obtained on day 0 of AZD1222 vaccination. Receptor source: an adult in good health.

The chain joins TRBV19 to TRBJ1-1; perhaps TRBD1 as D (5 bases). Germline V gives CDR1 LNHDA, CDR2 SQIVND (reference sequence). V was cut by 6 bases and J by 3 bases, with 20 bases left in between. The CDR3 covers 16 residues. The CDR3 DNA follows: TGTGCCAGTAGCACCGGGACTCAATTCGGGGACACTGAAGCTTTCTTT. This encodes CASSTGTQFGDTEAFF.

The CDR3 bases are TGTGCCAGCAGCCAAGGGGGGCGCGGGAGGGCCCATGAGCAGTTCTTC. It encodes CASSQGGRGRAHEQFF. The rearrangement joins TRBV7-6 to TRBJ2-1, with 9 positions matching TRBD2. Trimming took 5 bases from V and 8 from J; bases not matched to a gene: 13. This CDR3 region has 16 residues. Germline CDR1 is SGHVS and CDR2 is FNYEAQ.

This chain joins TRBV3-1 (or the pseudogene TRBV3-2) and TRBJ2-2, with D maybe TRBD2 (6 bases). The CDR3 is 17 amino acids. Trimming pared 4 bases from V and 5 bases from J, leaving 20 bases between. CDR1 and CDR2 from the germline V gene are LGHDT and YNNKEL (reference sequence). The CDR3 loop is CASSRKGRTRLTGELFF. The CDR3 DNA reads as TGTGCCAGCAGCCGAAAGGGGAGGACGAGACTTACCGGGGAGCTGTTTTTT.

V gene TRBV4-2 combines with J gene TRBJ2-7, with D unclear. Germline CDR1 reads LGHNA; CDR2 reads YNFKEQ. The CDR3 is made up of 16 amino acids. V was trimmed by 1 base and J by 0 bases, leaving 13 bases between them. CDR3 DNA: TGTGCCAGCAGCCAAGGAGTGGCCGGCCCCTCCTACGAGCAGTACTTC. This codes for CASSQGVAGPSYEQYF.

CDR3 sequence reads: CASSQRFQGEAFF. CDR3 DNA: TGTGCCAGCAGCCAAAGGTTTCAGGGTGAAGCTTTCTTT. The chain couples TRBV3-1 (or the pseudogene TRBV3-2) to TRBJ1-1, with D possibly TRBD1 on 5 matching bases. The V gene lost 2 bases and the J gene lost 7 bases, with 11 bases spanning the gap. The CDR3 is made up of 13 amino acids. Looked up from germline, CDR1 is LGHDT and CDR2 is YNNKEL (reference sequence).

The genes are TRBV18 and TRBJ2-7, with unresolved D. The V end lost 1 base, the J end lost 2 bases, and 6 bases lay between the germline ends. The CDR3 length is 13 residues. The germline CDR1 and CDR2 sequences are KGHSH and LQKENI. CDR3 DNA: TGTGCCAGCTCACCACGCACCCCCTACGAGCAGTACTTC. Translated: CASSPRTPYEQYF.

The chain combines TRBV2 with TRBJ2-7; 7 nucleotides match TRBD1. The CDR3 totals 13 residues. J lost 5 bases, V lost 6 bases, and 7 bases had no gene match. CDR1 and CDR2 from the germline V gene are SNHLY and FYNNEI. The DNA for the CDR3 is TGTGCCAGCAGGCCGACAGGGCGCAACGAGCAGTACTTC. This sequence encodes CASRPTGRNEQYF.

This clone was seen repeatedly, ten times or more. The V call is TRBV27, the J call TRBJ2-2; TRBD2 matches 10 bases. V trimming: 6 bases; J trimming: 5 bases; junction bases outside the gene matches: 12. This CDR3 is 17 amino acids long. CDR1 and CDR2 from the germline V gene are MNHEY and SMNVEV (reference sequence). CDR3 loop: CASRKSVAGGRTGELFF. As DNA, the CDR3 is TGTGCCAGCAGGAAATCTGTAGCGGGGGGCCGGACCGGGGAGCTGTTTTTT.

The V gene is TRBV30, the J gene TRBJ1-5, with D possibly matching TRBD1 (6 bases). This CDR3 comprises 12 residues. V lost 5 bases to trimming and J lost 3 bases, with 8 bases between them. The germline gives CDR1 GTSNPN, CDR2 SVGIG (reference sequence). The chain's CDR3 is CAWDRPNQPQHF. In DNA form, the CDR3 reads TGTGCCTGGGACAGGCCCAATCAGCCCCAGCATTTT.

The chain recombines TRBV20-1 with TRBJ2-3; D is possibly TRBD2 (6 bases). Per the germline V gene, CDR1 is DFQATT and CDR2 is SNEGSKA (reference sequence). V lost 5 bases and J lost 6, with 9 bases in between. The CDR3 consists of 11 residues. CDR3 sequence (DNA): TGCAGTGCTCCTAGCGTGGATACGCAGTATTTT. This gives the protein CSAPSVDTQYF.

The chain recombines TRBV6-2 or TRBV6-3 with TRBJ2-7; weak D call: TRBD1 (7 bases). The CDR3 length is 15 residues. Germline CDR1 and CDR2: MNHEY and SVGEGT. V lost 3 bases and J lost 5, with 17 bases in between. CDR3 bases: TGTGCCAGCAGTTATTCGTCCAGGGGGAGGCACGAGCAGTACTTC. Protein sequence: CASSYSSRGRHEQYF.

V usage is TRBV19 and J usage is TRBJ1-2; D not certain. V lost 7 bases, J lost 3 bases, and 9 bases lay in between. The CDR3 is 12 residues long. Germline V CDR1 and CDR2: LNHDA, SQIVND (reference sequence). The CDR3 DNA reads TGTGCCAGTAAGGTCACGGACTATGGCTACACCTTC. As protein: CASKVTDYGYTF.

The chain employs TRBV20-1 and TRBJ2-7; D uncertain. Germline CDR1 is DFQATT and CDR2 is SNEGSKA (reference sequence). V was trimmed by 3 bases and J by 4 bases, leaving 13 bases between them. The CDR3 runs 13 residues. CDR3 residues: CSASDIRRYEQYF. The CDR3 DNA sequence: TGCAGTGCTAGTGACATCCGAAGGTACGAGCAGTACTTC.

This chain joins TRBV4-3 and TRBJ2-7; either TRBD1 or TRBD2 may fit D (5 bases each). Germline assignment: CDR1 LGHNA and CDR2 YSLEER. Trimming left V 3 bases short and J 7 bases short, with 19 bases between. The CDR3 has 15 residues. The CDR3 DNA is TGCGCCAGCAGCCAGAATCCGGGACCCCCTGAGGAGCAGTACTTC. Protein sequence: CASSQNPGPPEEQYF.